Listed below are T cell receptor beta chains from one sample, sequenced in a study of blood T cell repertoires in COVID-19. Clones were read by immunoSEQ multiplex PCR, and TCRdb kept only the in-frame ones, dropping some. The data hold 190,000 or so clones, with approximately 86% observed a single time. Input material: peripheral blood. These receptors all stem from a man in his forties or fifties with active or convalescent COVID-19. Both conserved end residues are part of each CDR3. D genes are given only for firm matches. Not every row has a clone size; where given, it reads once, few, many or a size class.

DNA: TGTGCCAGCAGTTGCCACAGGGGGACCTGCGAGACCCAGTACTTC
CDR3: CASSCHRGTCETQYF
V: TRBV6-7
size: .
D: TRBD1
J: TRBJ2-5

DNA: TGCGCCAGCAGCTTGGGGTCCCCGGCGGGGGGAGAAGATACGCAGTATTTT
CDR3: CASSLGSPAGGEDTQYF
V: TRBV5-1
size: .
D: TRBD2
J: TRBJ2-3

DNA: TGTGCCAGCAGTCACCCCAGGCATCACGAGCAGTACTTC
CDR3: CASSHPRHHEQYF
V: TRBV7-9
size: .
D: .
J: TRBJ2-7

DNA: TGTGCCAGCACGGTGGGGGCCCTCGAAAAACTGTTTTTT
CDR3: CASTVGALEKLFF
V: TRBV6-5
size: .
D: .
J: TRBJ1-4

DNA: TGCGCCAGCAGTGAGATATGGTCCGGACAGGGACCGTTCTTC
CDR3: CASSEIWSGQGPFF
V: TRBV10-2
size: .
D: TRBD1
J: TRBJ2-1

DNA: TGTGCCAGCAGCCAAGGCAGACACCTTAATGAAAAACTGTTTTTT
CDR3: CASSQGRHLNEKLFF
V: TRBV14
size: .
D: .
J: TRBJ1-4

DNA: TGTGCCAGCAGCTCAAGCGGGGGGGCCGTTTACAATGAGCAGTTCTTC
CDR3: CASSSSGGAVYNEQFF
V: TRBV13
size: .
D: TRBD2
J: TRBJ2-1

DNA: TGTGCCAGCAGTTTGATCGGGACAGGGGGCGCAGACACTGAAGCTTTCTTT
CDR3: CASSLIGTGGADTEAFF
V: TRBV27
size: .
D: TRBD1
J: TRBJ1-1

DNA: TGTGCCAGCAGCTTTCCCGGAGTAGATAATTCACCCCTCCACTTT
CDR3: CASSFPGVDNSPLHF
V: TRBV7-8
size: .
D: .
J: TRBJ1-6

DNA: TGTGCCAGCCCGGACATCAACACCGGGGAGCTGTTTTTT
CDR3: CASPDINTGELFF
V: TRBV6-5
size: few
D: .
J: TRBJ2-2

DNA: TGTGCCAGCAGCGTAGCTGGGGGGACTGGGGAGACCCAGTACTTC
CDR3: CASSVAGGTGETQYF
V: TRBV9
size: .
D: .
J: TRBJ2-5

DNA: TGTGCCAGCAGCCCGACAGGGGGGAACACCGGGGAGCTGTTTTTT
CDR3: CASSPTGGNTGELFF
V: TRBV5-6
size: once
D: TRBD1
J: TRBJ2-2

DNA: TGTGCCAGCACTCTTGTGGCGGGGGATGAAAAACTGTTTTTT
CDR3: CASTLVAGDEKLFF
V: TRBV6-6
size: .
D: .
J: TRBJ1-4

DNA: TGTGCCAGCAGCGACAGGGATCCTCACTATGGCTACACCTTC
CDR3: CASSDRDPHYGYTF
V: TRBV6-5
size: .
D: TRBD1
J: TRBJ1-2

DNA: TGTGCCAGTAGTCCCAGGACAGGCCGGACCTATGGCTACACCTTC
CDR3: CASSPRTGRTYGYTF
V: TRBV19
size: .
D: TRBD1
J: TRBJ1-2

DNA: TGTGCCAGCAGTCAGGGGGGAAACACTGAAGCTTTCTTT
CDR3: CASSQGGNTEAFF
V: TRBV12-3/TRBV12-4
size: .
D: TRBD1
J: TRBJ1-1

DNA: TGTGCCAGCTCACCACTCTCTAGCGGGGCCTCCTACGAGCAGTACTTC
CDR3: CASSPLSSGASYEQYF
V: TRBV18
size: .
D: TRBD2
J: TRBJ2-7

DNA: TGTGCCAGCAGTGGCGGGGGGCCTGGGGAGACCCAGTACTTC
CDR3: CASSGGGPGETQYF
V: TRBV28
size: once
D: TRBD2
J: TRBJ2-5

DNA: TGTGCCAGTAGTCCACGGACAGCCCTATCCTACGAGCAGTACTTC
CDR3: CASSPRTALSYEQYF
V: TRBV19
size: .
D: .
J: TRBJ2-7

DNA: TGCGCCAGCAGCTTGGGAGGGGGCACCGGGGAGCTGTTTTTT
CDR3: CASSLGGGTGELFF
V: TRBV5-1
size: .
D: .
J: TRBJ2-2

DNA: TGTGCCAGCAGCCCGTCCTACGAGCAGTACTTC
CDR3: CASSPSYEQYF
V: TRBV7-2
size: .
D: .
J: TRBJ2-7

DNA: TGTGCCAGCAGCCAAGATCAGGCTAGCGGTTTCAATGAGCAGTTCTTC
CDR3: CASSQDQASGFNEQFF
V: TRBV4-2
size: .
D: TRBD2
J: TRBJ2-1

DNA: TGTGCCAGCTCTGTGGACTTAATTGCTGGGGCCAACGTCCTGACTTTC
CDR3: CASSVDLIAGANVLTF
V: TRBV28
size: .
D: .
J: TRBJ2-6

DNA: TGTGCCAGCAGGTGGGACAGCTTGAACACCGGGGAGCTGTTTTTT
CDR3: CASRWDSLNTGELFF
V: TRBV28
size: .
D: TRBD1
J: TRBJ2-2

DNA: TGTGCCAGCAGTGAAGGTCGAGCGGGCTCTGGAAACACCATATATTTT
CDR3: CASSEGRAGSGNTIYF
V: TRBV2
size: .
D: .
J: TRBJ1-3

DNA: TGTGCCAGCAGTGACGGCGGGGACCGTCCTAACTATGGCTACACCTTC
CDR3: CASSDGGDRPNYGYTF
V: TRBV6-4
size: .
D: .
J: TRBJ1-2

DNA: TGTGCCTGGAGTGTGAGTGTGAGCGGCTACACCTTC
CDR3: CAWSVSVSGYTF
V: TRBV30
size: .
D: .
J: TRBJ1-2

DNA: TGTGCCAGCTCACCAGGGACACTCTCCTACGAGCAGTACTTC
CDR3: CASSPGTLSYEQYF
V: TRBV18
size: .
D: .
J: TRBJ2-7

DNA: TGTGCCAGCAGCTTATACGGCCTAGCGGGGGGCGGGACCCAGTACTTC
CDR3: CASSLYGLAGGGTQYF
V: TRBV7-9
size: few
D: TRBD2
J: TRBJ2-5

DNA: TGTGCCAGCAGCTTATCACGGAACTATGGCTACACCTTC
CDR3: CASSLSRNYGYTF
V: TRBV7-2
size: .
D: .
J: TRBJ1-2

DNA: TGTGCCAGCAGCTTTGGGACAGGGCCAACCTACAATGAGCAGTTCTTC
CDR3: CASSFGTGPTYNEQFF
V: TRBV7-9
size: .
D: TRBD1
J: TRBJ2-1

DNA: TGTGCCAGCAGTTACTCGATCCCTGGGAGGGTTGAAAAACTGTTTTTT
CDR3: CASSYSIPGRVEKLFF
V: TRBV6-5
size: .
D: .
J: TRBJ1-4

DNA: TGTGCCAAGCACCGGGACAGCTTGGTCAATGAGCAGTTCTTC
CDR3: CAKHRDSLVNEQFF
V: TRBV2
size: few
D: TRBD1
J: TRBJ2-1

DNA: TGTGCCAGCAGCCTTAGCGGGAGCAGCACAGATACGCAGTATTTT
CDR3: CASSLSGSSTDTQYF
V: TRBV11-2
size: .
D: TRBD2
J: TRBJ2-3

DNA: TGTGCCAGCAGCTTAGCAGGGGGAACGCAGTATTTT
CDR3: CASSLAGGTQYF
V: TRBV11-3
size: .
D: TRBD1
J: TRBJ2-3